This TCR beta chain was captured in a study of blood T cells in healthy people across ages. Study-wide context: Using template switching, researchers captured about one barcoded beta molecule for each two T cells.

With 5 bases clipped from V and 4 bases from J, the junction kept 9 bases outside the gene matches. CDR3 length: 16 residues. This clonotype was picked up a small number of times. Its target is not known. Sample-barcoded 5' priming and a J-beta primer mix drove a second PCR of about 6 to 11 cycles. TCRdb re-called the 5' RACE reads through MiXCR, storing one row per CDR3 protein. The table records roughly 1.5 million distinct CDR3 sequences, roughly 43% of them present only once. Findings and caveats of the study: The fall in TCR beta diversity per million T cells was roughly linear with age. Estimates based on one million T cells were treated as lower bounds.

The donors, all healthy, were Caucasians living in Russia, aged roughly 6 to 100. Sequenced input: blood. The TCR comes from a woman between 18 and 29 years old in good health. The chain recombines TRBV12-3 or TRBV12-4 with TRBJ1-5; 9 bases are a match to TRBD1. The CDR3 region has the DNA TGTGCCAGCAGTGGACAGGGGAATAGGGGAAATCAGCCCCAGCATTTT. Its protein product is CASSGQGNRGNQPQHF.